This T cell receptor beta chain was recovered during a study of technical replicates of blood from several donors. The V end was cut by 1 base, the J end by 2 bases, with 10 bases between. Germline V gene lookup returns CDR1 SGHNT and CDR2 YENEEA. The CDR3 totals 15 residues. Some clones are missing from TCRdb's copy, which holds only in-frame ones; the method was immunoSEQ multiplex PCR. The sample lists approximately 70,000 clones, roughly 93% occurring once. The rearrangement joins TRBV11-3 to TRBJ2-3; maybe TRBD1 (5 bases). Sequencing was done on a sample of T cells isolated from PBMCs. This TCR came from a human donor in good health. The CDR3, as DNA: TGTGCCAGCAGCTTAGGGCCAGGGTACACAGATACGCAGTATTTT. It is translated as CASSLGPGYTDTQYF.